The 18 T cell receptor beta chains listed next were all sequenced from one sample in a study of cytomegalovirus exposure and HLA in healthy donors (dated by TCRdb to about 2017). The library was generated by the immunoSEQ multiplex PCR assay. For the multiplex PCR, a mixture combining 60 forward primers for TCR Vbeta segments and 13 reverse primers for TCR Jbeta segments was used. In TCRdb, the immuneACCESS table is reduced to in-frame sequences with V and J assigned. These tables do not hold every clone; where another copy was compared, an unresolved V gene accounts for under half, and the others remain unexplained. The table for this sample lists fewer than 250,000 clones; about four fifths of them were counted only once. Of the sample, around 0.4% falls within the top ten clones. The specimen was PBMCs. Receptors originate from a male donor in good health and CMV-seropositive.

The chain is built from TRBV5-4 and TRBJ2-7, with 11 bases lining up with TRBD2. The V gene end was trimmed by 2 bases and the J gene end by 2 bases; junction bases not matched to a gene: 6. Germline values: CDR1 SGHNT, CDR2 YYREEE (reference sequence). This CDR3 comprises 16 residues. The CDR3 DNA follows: TGTGCCAGCAGCTTCGGACTAGCGGGCGGTACCTACGAGCAGTACTTC. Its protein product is CASSFGLAGGTYEQYF.

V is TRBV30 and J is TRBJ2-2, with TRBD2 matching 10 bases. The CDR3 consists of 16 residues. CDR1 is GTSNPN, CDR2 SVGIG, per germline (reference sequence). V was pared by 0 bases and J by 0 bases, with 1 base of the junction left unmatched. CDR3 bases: TGTGCCTGGAGTGTACTAGCGGGACCGAACACCGGGGAGCTGTTTTTT. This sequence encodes CAWSVLAGPNTGELFF.

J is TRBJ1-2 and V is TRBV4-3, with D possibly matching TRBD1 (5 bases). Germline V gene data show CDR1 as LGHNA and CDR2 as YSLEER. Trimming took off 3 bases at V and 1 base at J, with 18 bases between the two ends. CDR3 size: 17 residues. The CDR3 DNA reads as TGCGCCAGCAGCCAGACTGGCCAGGGTGAGTTTAACTATGGCTACACCTTC. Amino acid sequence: CASSQTGQGEFNYGYTF.

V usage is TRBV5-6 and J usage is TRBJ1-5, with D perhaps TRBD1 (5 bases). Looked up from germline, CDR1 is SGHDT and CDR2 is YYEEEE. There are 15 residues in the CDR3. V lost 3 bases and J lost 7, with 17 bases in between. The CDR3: CASSSASRVGQPQHF. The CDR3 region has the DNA TGTGCCAGCAGCTCCGCCTCCAGGGTCGGGCAGCCCCAGCATTTT.

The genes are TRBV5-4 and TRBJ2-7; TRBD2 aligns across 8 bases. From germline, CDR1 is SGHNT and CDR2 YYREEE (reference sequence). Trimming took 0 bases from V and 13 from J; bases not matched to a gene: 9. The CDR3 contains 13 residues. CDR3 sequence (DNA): TGTGCCAGCAGCTTGGAAGGGCTAGCGGGCAGTTACTTC. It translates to CASSLEGLAGSYF.

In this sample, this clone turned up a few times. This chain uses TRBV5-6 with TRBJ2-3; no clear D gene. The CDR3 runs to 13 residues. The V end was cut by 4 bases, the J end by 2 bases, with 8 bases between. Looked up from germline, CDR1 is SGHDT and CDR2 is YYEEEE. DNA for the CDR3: TGTGCCAGCAGCCCCAGGTTCACAGATACGCAGTATTTT. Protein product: CASSPRFTDTQYF.

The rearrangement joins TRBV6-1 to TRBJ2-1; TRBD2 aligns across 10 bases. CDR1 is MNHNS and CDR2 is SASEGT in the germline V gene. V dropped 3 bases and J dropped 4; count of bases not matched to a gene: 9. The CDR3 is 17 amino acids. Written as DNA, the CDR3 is TGTGCCAGCAGTGATACGATGACTAGCGGGTTGTACAATGAGCAGTTCTTC. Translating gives CASSDTMTSGLYNEQFF.

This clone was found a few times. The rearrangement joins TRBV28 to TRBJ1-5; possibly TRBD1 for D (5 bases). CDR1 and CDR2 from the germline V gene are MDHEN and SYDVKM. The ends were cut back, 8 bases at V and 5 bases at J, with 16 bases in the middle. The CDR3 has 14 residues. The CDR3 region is CASSETAGDQPQHF. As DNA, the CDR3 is TGTGCCAGCTCTGAGACAGCGGGCGATCAGCCCCAGCATTTT.

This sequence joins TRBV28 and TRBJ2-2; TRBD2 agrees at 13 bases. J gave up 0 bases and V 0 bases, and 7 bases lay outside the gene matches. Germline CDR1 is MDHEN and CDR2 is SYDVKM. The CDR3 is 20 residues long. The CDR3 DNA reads TGTGCCAGCAGTTTATGGGTCACTAGCGGGAGGGCCTCGAACACCGGGGAGCTGTTTTTT. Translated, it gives CASSLWVTSGRASNTGELFF.

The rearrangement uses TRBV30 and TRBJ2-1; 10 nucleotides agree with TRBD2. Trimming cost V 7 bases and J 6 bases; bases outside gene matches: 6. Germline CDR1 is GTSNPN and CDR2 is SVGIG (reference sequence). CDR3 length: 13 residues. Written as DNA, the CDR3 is TGTGCCTCACGACTAGCGGGTGGCAATGAGCAGTTCTTC. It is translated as CASRLAGGNEQFF.

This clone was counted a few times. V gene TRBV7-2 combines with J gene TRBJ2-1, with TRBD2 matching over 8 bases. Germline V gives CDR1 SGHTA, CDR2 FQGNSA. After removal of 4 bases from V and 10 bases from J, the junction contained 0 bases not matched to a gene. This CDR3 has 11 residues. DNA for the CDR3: TGTGCCAGCAGCTCTAGCGGGGAGCAGTTCTTC. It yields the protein CASSSSGEQFF. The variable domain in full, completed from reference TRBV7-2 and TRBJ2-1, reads GAGVSQSPSNKVTEKGKDVELRCDPISGHTALYWYRQSLGQGLEFLIYFQGNSAPDKSGLPSDRFSAERTGGSVSTLTIQRTQQEDSAVYLCASSSSGEQFFGPGTRLTVL.

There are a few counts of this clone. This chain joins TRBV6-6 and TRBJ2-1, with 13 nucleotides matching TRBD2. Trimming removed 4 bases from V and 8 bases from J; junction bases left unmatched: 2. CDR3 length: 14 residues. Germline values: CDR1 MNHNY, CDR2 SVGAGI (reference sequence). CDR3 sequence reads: CASSWTSGGDEQFF. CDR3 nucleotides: TGTGCCAGCAGTTGGACTAGCGGGGGCGATGAGCAGTTCTTC.

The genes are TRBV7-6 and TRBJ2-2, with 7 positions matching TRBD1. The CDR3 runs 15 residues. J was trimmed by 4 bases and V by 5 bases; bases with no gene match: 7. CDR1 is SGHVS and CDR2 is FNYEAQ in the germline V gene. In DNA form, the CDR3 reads TGTGCCAGCAGCGAACACAGGGGTGGCACCGGGGAGCTGTTTTTT. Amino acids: CASSEHRGGTGELFF.

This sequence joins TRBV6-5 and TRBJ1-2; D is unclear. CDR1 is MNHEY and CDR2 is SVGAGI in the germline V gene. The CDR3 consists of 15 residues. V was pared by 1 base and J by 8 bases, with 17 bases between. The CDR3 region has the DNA TGTGCCAGCAGTTACTTCCCGCGCCGGGTACGGGGCTACACCTTC. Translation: CASSYFPRRVRGYTF.

The CDR3: CASSLASGQRNSPLHF. In DNA form, the CDR3 reads TGCGCCAGCAGCTTAGCGAGCGGACAGAGGAATTCACCCCTCCACTTT. The chain uses TRBV5-1 and TRBJ1-6, with D perhaps TRBD1 (6 bases). The CDR3 contains 16 residues. V was clipped by 2 bases and J by 7 bases, with 16 bases between them. Germline assignment: CDR1 SGHRS and CDR2 YFSETQ.

CDR3 amino acids: CASRDRFNYGYTF. In nucleotides, the CDR3 is TGTGCCAGCAGAGACAGGTTTAACTATGGCTACACCTTC. The gene calls are TRBV6-5 and TRBJ1-2; a weak D match, TRBD1 (6 bases). CDR3 length: 13 residues. From germline, CDR1 is MNHEY and CDR2 SVGAGI. The V end was cut by 6 bases, the J end by 1 base, with 9 bases between.

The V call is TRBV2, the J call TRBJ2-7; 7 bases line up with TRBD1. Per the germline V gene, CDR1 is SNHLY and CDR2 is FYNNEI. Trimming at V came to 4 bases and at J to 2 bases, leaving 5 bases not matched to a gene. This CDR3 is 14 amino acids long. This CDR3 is CASSGQGVTYEQYF. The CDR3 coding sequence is TGTGCCAGCAGTGGGCAGGGGGTTACCTACGAGCAGTACTTC.

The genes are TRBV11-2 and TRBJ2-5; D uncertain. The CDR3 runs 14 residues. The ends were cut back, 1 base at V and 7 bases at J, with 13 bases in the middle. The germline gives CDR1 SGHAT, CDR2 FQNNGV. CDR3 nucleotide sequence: TGTGCCAGCAGCTTAGGGTCACTGTCTTGGACCCAGTACTTC. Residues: CASSLGSLSWTQYF. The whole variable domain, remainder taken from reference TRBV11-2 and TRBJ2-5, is EAGVAQSPRYKIIEKRQSVAFWCNPISGHATLYWYQQILGQGPKLLIQFQNNGVVDDSQLPKDRFSAERLKGVDSTLKIQPAKLEDSAVYLCASSLGSLSWTQYFGPGTRLLVL.